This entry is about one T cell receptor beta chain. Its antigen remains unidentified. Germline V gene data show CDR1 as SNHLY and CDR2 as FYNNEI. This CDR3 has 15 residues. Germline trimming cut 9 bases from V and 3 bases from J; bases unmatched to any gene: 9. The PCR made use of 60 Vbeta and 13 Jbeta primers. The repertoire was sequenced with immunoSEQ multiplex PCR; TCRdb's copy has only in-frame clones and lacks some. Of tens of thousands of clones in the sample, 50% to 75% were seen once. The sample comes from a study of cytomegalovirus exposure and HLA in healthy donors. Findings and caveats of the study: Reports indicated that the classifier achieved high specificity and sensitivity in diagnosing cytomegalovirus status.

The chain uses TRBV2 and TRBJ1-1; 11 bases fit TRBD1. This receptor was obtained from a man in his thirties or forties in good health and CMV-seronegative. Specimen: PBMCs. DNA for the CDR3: TGTGCCAGAACTTCCGGGACAGGGGGATACACTGAAGCTTTCTTT. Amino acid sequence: CARTSGTGGYTEAFF. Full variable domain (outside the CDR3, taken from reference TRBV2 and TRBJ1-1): EPEVTQTPSHQVTQMGQEVILRCVPISNHLYFYWYRQILGQKVEFLVSFYNNEISEKSEIFDDQFSVERPDGSNFTLKIRSTKLEDSAMYFCARTSGTGGYTEAFFGQGTRLTVV.